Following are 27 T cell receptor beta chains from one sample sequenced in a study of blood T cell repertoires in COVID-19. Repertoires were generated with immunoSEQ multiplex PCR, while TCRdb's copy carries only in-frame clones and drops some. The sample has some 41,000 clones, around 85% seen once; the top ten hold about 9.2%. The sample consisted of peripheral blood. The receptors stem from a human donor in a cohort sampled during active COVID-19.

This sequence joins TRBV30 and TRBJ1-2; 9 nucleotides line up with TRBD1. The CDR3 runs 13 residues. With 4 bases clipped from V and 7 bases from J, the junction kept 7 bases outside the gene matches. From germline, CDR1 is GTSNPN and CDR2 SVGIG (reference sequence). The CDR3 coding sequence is TGTGCCTGGAACCCGGGACAGGGAGCTGGCTACACCTTC. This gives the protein CAWNPGQGAGYTF.

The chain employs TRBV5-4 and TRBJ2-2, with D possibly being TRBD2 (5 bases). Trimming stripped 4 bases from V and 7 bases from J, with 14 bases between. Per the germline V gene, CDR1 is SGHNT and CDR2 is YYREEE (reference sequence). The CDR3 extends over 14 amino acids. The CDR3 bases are TGTGCCAGCAGCCAAGACGGCCGGGGCGGGGAGCTGTTTTTT. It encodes CASSQDGRGGELFF.

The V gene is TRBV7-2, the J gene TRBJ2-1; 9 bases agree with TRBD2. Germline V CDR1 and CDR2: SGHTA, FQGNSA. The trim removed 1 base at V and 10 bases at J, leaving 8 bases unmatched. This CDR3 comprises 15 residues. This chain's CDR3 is CASSLEGGGAGEQFF. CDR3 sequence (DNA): TGTGCCAGCAGCTTAGAGGGCGGGGGGGCCGGCGAGCAGTTCTTC.

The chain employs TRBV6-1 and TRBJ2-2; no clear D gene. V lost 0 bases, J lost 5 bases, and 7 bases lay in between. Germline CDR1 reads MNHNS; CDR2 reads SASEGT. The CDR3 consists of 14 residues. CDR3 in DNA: TGTGCCAGCAGTGAAGCGGTACGGACCGGGGAGCTGTTTTTT. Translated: CASSEAVRTGELFF.

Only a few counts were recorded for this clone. CDR3 coding DNA: TGTGCCAGCAGTTTTGACAGGGATAGCAATCAGCCCCAGCATTTT. Translation: CASSFDRDSNQPQHF. The chain couples TRBV7-9 to TRBJ1-5; 7 bases are a match to TRBD1. V was clipped by 6 bases and J by 0 bases; unmatched bases: 5. The CDR3 has 15 amino acids. Germline assignment: CDR1 SEHNR and CDR2 FQNEAQ (reference sequence).

CDR3 in amino acids: CASSSLGQGVYNEQFF. In nucleotides, the CDR3 is TGCGCCAGCAGCTCCCTGGGACAGGGGGTATACAATGAGCAGTTCTTC. The chain uses TRBV5-1 and TRBJ2-1, with 11 bases identical to TRBD1. This CDR3 spans 16 amino acids. CDR1 is SGHRS and CDR2 is YFSETQ in the germline V gene. J was trimmed by 4 bases and V by 3 bases; bases with no gene match: 6. Drawing the rest from reference TRBV5-1 and TRBJ2-1, the complete variable domain is KAGVTQTPRYLIKTRGQQVTLSCSPISGHRSVSWYQQTPGQGLQFLFEYFSETQRNKGNFPGRFSGRQFSNSRSEMNVSTLELGDSALYLCASSSLGQGVYNEQFFGPGTRLTVL.

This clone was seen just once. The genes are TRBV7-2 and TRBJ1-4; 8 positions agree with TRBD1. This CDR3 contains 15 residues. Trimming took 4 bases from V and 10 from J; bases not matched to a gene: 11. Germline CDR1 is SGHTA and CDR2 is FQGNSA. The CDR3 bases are TGTGCCAGCAGCTCCGCAGGGGGCCAGAAGGGAAAACTGTTTTTT. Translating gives CASSSAGGQKGKLFF.

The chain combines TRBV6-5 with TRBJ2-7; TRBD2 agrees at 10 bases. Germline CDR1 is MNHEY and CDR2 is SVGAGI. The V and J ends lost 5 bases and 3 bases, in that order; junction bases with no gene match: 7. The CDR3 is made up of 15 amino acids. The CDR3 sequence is CASSTGTSARYEQYF. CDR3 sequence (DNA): TGTGCCAGCAGTACCGGGACTAGCGCCCGCTACGAGCAGTACTTC.

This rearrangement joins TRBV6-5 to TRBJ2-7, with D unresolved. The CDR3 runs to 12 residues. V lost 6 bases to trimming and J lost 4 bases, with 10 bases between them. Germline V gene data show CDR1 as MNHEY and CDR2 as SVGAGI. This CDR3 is CASSRGSYEQYF. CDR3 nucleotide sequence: TGTGCCAGCAGCCGAGGATCATACGAGCAGTACTTC.

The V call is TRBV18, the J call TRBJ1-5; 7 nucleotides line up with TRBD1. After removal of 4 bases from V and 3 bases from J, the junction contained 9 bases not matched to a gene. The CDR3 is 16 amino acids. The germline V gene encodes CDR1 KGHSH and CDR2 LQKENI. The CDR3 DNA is TGTGCCAGCTCACTTACCGGGACAGAGACCAATCAGCCCCAGCATTTT. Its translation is CASSLTGTETNQPQHF.

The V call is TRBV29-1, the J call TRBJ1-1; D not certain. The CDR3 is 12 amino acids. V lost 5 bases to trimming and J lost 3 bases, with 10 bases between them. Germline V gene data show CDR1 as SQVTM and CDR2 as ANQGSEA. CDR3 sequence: CSVSATYTEAFF. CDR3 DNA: TGCAGCGTTTCTGCGACATACACTGAAGCTTTCTTT.

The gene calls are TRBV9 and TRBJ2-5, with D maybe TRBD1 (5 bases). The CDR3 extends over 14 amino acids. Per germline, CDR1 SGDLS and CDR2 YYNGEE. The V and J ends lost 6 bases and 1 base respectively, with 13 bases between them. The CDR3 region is CASNPDSGQETQYF. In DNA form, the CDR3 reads TGTGCCAGCAACCCTGACAGTGGCCAAGAGACCCAGTACTTC.

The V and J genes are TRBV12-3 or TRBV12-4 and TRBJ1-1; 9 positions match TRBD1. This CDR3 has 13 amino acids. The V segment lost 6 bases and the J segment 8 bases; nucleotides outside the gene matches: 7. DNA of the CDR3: TGTGCCAGCAGGTCGACAGGGGGTTCAGAAGCTTTCTTT. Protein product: CASRSTGGSEAFF.

As DNA, the CDR3 is TGTGCCAGCCGGAAGCAGGGAAACTATGGCTACACCTTC. Protein: CASRKQGNYGYTF. V is TRBV2 and J is TRBJ1-2; TRBD1 might be the D (5 bases). The CDR3 runs 13 residues. Looked up from germline, CDR1 is SNHLY and CDR2 is FYNNEI. V shed 8 bases and J shed 2 bases, with 12 bases lying between them.

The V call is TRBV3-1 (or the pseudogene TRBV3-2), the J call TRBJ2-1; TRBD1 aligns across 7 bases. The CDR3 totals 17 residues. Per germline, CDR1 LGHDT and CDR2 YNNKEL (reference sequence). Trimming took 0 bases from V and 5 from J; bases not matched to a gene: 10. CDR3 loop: CASSQDYGTEENNEQFF. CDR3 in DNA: TGTGCCAGCAGCCAAGATTACGGGACAGAAGAGAACAATGAGCAGTTCTTC.

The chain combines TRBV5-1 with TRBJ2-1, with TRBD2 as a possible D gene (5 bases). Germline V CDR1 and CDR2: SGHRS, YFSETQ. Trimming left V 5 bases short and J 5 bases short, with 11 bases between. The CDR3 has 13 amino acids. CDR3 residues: CASRGGPNNEQFF. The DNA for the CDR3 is TGCGCCAGCAGGGGCGGGCCGAACAATGAGCAGTTCTTC.

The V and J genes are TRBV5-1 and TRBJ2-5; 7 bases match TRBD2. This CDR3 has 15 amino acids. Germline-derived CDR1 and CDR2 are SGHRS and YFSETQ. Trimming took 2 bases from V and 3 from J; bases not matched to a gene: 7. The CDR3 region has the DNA TGCGCCAGCAGCTTAAATTCCCTAGCGGAAGAGACCCAGTACTTC. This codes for CASSLNSLAEETQYF.

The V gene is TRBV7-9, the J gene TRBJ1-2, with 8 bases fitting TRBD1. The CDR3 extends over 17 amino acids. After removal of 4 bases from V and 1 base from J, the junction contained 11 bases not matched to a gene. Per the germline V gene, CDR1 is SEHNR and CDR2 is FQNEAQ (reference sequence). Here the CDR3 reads CASSYGQGPFGNYGYTF. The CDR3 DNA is TGTGCCAGCAGCTACGGACAGGGTCCCTTTGGTAACTATGGCTACACCTTC.

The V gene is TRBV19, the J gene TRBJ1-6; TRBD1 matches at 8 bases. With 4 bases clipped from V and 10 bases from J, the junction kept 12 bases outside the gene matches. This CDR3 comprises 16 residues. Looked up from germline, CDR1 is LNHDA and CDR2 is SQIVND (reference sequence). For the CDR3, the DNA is TGTGCCAGTAGTAAGATAGACAGGGGAGAATACTCACCCCTCCACTTT. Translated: CASSKIDRGEYSPLHF.

The CDR3 sequence is CASSAAGNEQFF. In nucleotides, the CDR3 is TGTGCCAGCAGCGCAGCAGGGAATGAGCAGTTCTTC. The chain is built from TRBV7-9 and TRBJ2-1; the D gene is possibly TRBD1 (5 bases). V gave up 5 bases and J gave up 7 bases, with 9 bases separating them. Per the germline V gene, CDR1 is SEHNR and CDR2 is FQNEAQ (reference sequence). The CDR3 covers 12 residues.

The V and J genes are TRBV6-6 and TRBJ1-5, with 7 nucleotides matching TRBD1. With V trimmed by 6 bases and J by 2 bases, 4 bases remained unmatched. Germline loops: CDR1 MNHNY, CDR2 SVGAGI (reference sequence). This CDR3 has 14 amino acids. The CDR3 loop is CASSQTGGNQPQHF. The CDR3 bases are TGTGCCAGCAGCCAAACAGGGGGCAATCAGCCCCAGCATTTT.

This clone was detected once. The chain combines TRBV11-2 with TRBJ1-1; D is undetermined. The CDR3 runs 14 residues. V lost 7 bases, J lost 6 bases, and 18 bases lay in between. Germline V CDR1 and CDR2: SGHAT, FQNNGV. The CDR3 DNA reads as TGTGCCAGCACAACGACTATGGGGTTCCCTGAAGCTTTCTTT. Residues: CASTTTMGFPEAFF.

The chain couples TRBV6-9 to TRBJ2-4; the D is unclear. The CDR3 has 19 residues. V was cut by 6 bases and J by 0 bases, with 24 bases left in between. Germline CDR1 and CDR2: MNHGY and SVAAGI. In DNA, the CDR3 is TGTGCCAGCAGGAAAACGACCGGGTCAGCAAAAGTAGCCAAAAACATTCAGTACTTC. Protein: CASRKTTGSAKVAKNIQYF.

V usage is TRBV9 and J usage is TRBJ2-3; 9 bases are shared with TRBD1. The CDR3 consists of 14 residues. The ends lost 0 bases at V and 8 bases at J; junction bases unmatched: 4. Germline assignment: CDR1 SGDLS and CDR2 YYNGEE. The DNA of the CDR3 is TGTGCCAGCAGCGTAGAGGACAGGGGTGGTACGCAGTATTTT. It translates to CASSVEDRGGTQYF.

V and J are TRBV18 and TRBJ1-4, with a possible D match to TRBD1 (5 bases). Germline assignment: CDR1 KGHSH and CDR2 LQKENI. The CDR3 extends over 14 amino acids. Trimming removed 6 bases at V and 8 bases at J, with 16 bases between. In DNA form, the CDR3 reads TGTGCCAGCTCCCCGCTGCGGGGCCGGGAAAAACTGTTTTTT. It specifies CASSPLRGREKLFF.

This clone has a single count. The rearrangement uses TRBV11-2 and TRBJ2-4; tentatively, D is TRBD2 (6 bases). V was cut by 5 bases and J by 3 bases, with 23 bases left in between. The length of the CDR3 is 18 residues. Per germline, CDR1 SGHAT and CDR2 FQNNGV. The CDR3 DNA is TGTGCCAGCAGCCTATACCGGGGGAAGTCGACTGGCAAAAACATTCAGTACTTC. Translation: CASSLYRGKSTGKNIQYF. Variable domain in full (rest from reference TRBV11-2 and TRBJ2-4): EAGVAQSPRYKIIEKRQSVAFWCNPISGHATLYWYQQILGQGPKLLIQFQNNGVVDDSQLPKDRFSAERLKGVDSTLKIQPAKLEDSAVYLCASSLYRGKSTGKNIQYFGAGTRLSVL.

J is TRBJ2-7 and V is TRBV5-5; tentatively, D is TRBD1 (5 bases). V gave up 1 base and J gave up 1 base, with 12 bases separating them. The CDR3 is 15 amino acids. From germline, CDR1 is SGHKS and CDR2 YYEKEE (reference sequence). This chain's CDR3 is CASSLLDTGSYEQYF. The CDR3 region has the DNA TGTGCCAGCAGCTTGTTGGACACCGGATCCTACGAGCAGTACTTC.